The sequence of this T cell receptor beta chain was determined in a study of T cells after somatic rescue of genetic block. The assay was immunoSEQ multiplex PCR, and TCRdb's table has in-frame clones only and misses some. In the table there are some 15,000 clones, around 68% of which are singletons. In germline, CDR1 is SGDLS, CDR2 YYNGEE. This CDR3 is built from 15 residues. Trimming took off 0 bases at V and 3 bases at J, with 12 bases between the two ends. Only a few counts were recorded for this clone. This clonotype was sampled from a man aged 18 to 30. Sequenced: peripheral blood mononuclear cells (PBMCs). The chain joins TRBV9 to TRBJ1-1; perhaps TRBD1 as D (5 bases). CDR3 sequence: CASSVVGGTDTEAFF. Written as DNA, the CDR3 is TGTGCCAGCAGCGTAGTGGGGGGTACGGACACTGAAGCTTTCTTT.